Here is one T cell receptor beta chain with its context. V was pared by 2 bases and J by 1 base, with 11 bases between. The CDR3 runs 15 residues. Germline V CDR1 and CDR2: SGHVS, FQNEAQ. The assay was immunoSEQ multiplex PCR, and TCRdb's table has in-frame clones only and misses some. The table records fewer than 60,000 clones, more than 85% of them present only once. The data originate from a study of OX40 agonist ivuxolimab in advanced cancers. This sample comprised CD4+ or CD8+ T cells sorted from blood, obtained in a trial of the OX40 agonist ivuxolimab. The sequence derives from an adult with an advanced solid tumor such as melanoma, head and neck, liver or kidney cancer. V is TRBV7-8 and J is TRBJ1-1; a possible D gene is TRBD1 (6 bases). The chain's CDR3 is CASSLLRGWNTEAFF. The CDR3 DNA is TGTGCCAGCAGCTTATTGAGGGGGTGGAACACTGAAGCTTTCTTT.